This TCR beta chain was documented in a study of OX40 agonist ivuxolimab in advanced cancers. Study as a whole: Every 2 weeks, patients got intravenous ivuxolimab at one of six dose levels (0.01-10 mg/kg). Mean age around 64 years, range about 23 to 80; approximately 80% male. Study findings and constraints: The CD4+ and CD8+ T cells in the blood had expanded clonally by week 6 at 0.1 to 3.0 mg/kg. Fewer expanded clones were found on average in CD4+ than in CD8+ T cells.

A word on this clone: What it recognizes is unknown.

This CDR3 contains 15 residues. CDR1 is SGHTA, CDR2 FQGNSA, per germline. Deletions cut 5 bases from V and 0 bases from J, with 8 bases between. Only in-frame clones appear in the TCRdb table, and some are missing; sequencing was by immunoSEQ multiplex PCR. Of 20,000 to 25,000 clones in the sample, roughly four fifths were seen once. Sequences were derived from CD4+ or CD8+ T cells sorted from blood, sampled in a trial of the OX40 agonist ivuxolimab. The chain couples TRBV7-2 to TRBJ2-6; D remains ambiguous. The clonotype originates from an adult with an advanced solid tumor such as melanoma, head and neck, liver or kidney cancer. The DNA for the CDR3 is TGTGCCAGCAGCCTCACTTTCTCTGGGGCCAACGTCCTGACTTTC. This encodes CASSLTFSGANVLTF.